Listed below are T cell receptor beta chains from one sample, sequenced in a study of cytomegalovirus exposure and HLA in healthy donors. The assay was immunoSEQ multiplex PCR, and TCRdb's table has in-frame clones only and misses some. The sample gives 100,000 to 150,000 clones, 70% to 75% of which show up once; approximately 7% is in the top ten. Sequences were obtained from PBMCs. Receptors were obtained from a male donor in good health and CMV-seronegative. CDR3s include the opening cysteine and the closing phenylalanine or tryptophan. D genes are given only for firm matches. Some rows mark clone size as missing; the rest say once, few, many or name a class of expanded clone.

TRBJ1-1	TRBV28	-	-	CASRGRRAFF	TGTGCCAGCAGGGGGCGACGGGCTTTCTTT
TRBJ2-2	TRBV14	-	-	CASSQAHRLDTGELFF	TGTGCCAGCAGCCAAGCGCACAGGTTAGACACCGGGGAGCTGTTTTTT
TRBJ2-3	TRBV4-3	-	-	CASSQDVTGTPRDTQYF	TGCGCCAGCAGCCAAGATGTAACAGGGACCCCGAGAGATACGCAGTATTTT
TRBJ2-2	TRBV11-2	-	few	CASSLDIEGRNTGELFF	TGTGCCAGCAGCTTAGATATAGAGGGCCGTAACACCGGGGAGCTGTTTTTT
TRBJ2-1	TRBV4-1	TRBD2	-	CASSQSGTEYNEQFF	TGCGCCAGCAGCCAAAGCGGGACTGAATACAATGAGCAGTTCTTC
TRBJ2-7	TRBV2	TRBD1	few	CASSFRSTGAVEQYF	TGTGCCAGCTCCTTCCGCTCGACAGGGGCGGTCGAGCAGTACTTC
TRBJ2-1	TRBV5-1	-	-	CASWSGLNNEQFF	TGCGCCAGCTGGAGCGGACTGAACAATGAGCAGTTCTTC
TRBJ2-1	TRBV7-9	-	-	CASSLSPRGDEQFF	TGTGCCAGCAGCTTATCGCCCAGGGGGGACGAGCAGTTCTTC
TRBJ2-5	TRBV2	-	-	CASSEGKGMGETQYF	TGTGCCAGCAGTGAAGGGAAGGGGATGGGAGAGACCCAGTACTTC
TRBJ2-1	TRBV7-6	TRBD2	once	CASSTPEGGSLGEQFF	TGTGCCAGCAGCACACCGGAGGGCGGGAGCCTGGGTGAGCAGTTCTTC
TRBJ1-4	TRBV19	-	few	CASAFLAPREEKLFF	TGTGCCAGTGCTTTCCTGGCCCCGAGGGAGGAAAAACTGTTTTTT
TRBJ2-5	TRBV15	TRBD1	-	CATTIWTGGATETQYF	TGTGCCACCACTATCTGGACAGGGGGCGCGACGGAGACCCAGTACTTC
TRBJ2-1	TRBV9	TRBD2	few	CASSTGTSGTYNEQFF	TGTGCCAGCAGCACCGGGACTAGCGGAACCTACAATGAGCAGTTCTTC
TRBJ1-5	TRBV28	TRBD1	-	CASITGGVVRNQPQHF	TGTGCCAGCATAACAGGGGGAGTTGTTCGGAATCAGCCCCAGCATTTT
TRBJ2-3	TRBV7-9	TRBD1	-	CASSLSGARGSDTQYF	TGTGCCAGCAGCTTATCCGGTGCCAGGGGGTCAGATACGCAGTATTTT
TRBJ2-3	TRBV2	TRBD2	few	CASSEIGLAGGTDTQYF	TGTGCCAGCAGTGAAATAGGACTAGCGGGAGGTACAGATACGCAGTATTTT
TRBJ1-5	TRBV4-1	TRBD1	-	CASSQEQGPLAQHF	TGCGCCAGCAGCCAAGAACAGGGGCCCTTGGCCCAGCATTTT
TRBJ1-4	TRBV6-5	TRBD1	-	CATSTGGFKKLFF	TGTGCCACTTCGACAGGGGGCTTTAAAAAACTGTTTTTT
TRBJ2-7	TRBV5-1	TRBD2	few	CASSLNPGLGAHEQYF	TGCGCCAGCAGCCTTAATCCGGGACTAGGGGCACACGAGCAGTACTTC
TRBJ2-1	TRBV6-5	-	-	CASSGGTFGHNEQFF	TGTGCCAGCAGTGGGGGGACTTTTGGCCATAATGAGCAGTTCTTC
TRBJ2-5	TRBV2	-	-	CATSRAETQYF	TGTGCCACCAGCCGAGCAGAGACCCAGTACTTC
TRBJ2-1	TRBV27	TRBD1	-	CASSLRTGDRNEQFF	TGTGCCAGCAGTTTAAGGACAGGGGACCGGAATGAGCAGTTCTTC